This TCR beta chain was captured in a study of glioma-infiltrating T cells. Study summary: Dexamethasone exposure before glioma surgery was limited to six or fewer days. Target coverage was about 4.5- to 11-fold for 950,000 to 1,000,000 blood T cells.

Using RNA template, CDR3s of TCR alpha and beta were amplified with iRepertoire arm-PCR. TCRdb processed the multiplex PCR reads anew with MiXCR; each CDR3 protein has one entry. The profile shows 300,000 to 400,000 distinct CDR3 sequences, 41% of them singletons. Study observations and caveats: Above-expected tissue-blood divergence occurred in all gliomas, most in low-grade ones.

Germline-derived CDR1 and CDR2 are MDHEN and SYDVKM. This CDR3 region has 14 residues. The ends were cut back, 6 bases at V and 2 bases at J, with 11 bases in the middle. In regard to this clonotype: What it binds is not known.

Sequenced material: glioma tissue, nonneoplastic brain tissue, or PBMCs (not recorded which). This rearrangement joins TRBV28 to TRBJ2-1; D call uncertain. This TCR was sampled from a human donor with low-grade glioma or glioblastoma, undergoing nonglioma brain surgery, or in good health (not recorded which). As DNA, the CDR3 is TGTGCCAGCAGGTGGACCGGGCCCTACAATGAGCAGTTCTTC. This encodes CASRWTGPYNEQFF.